Sequencing of this TCR beta chain was carried out in a study of CD8 T cells in Susac syndrome. V dropped 6 bases and J dropped 5 bases, with 18 bases sitting between them. The CDR3 has 15 amino acids. The RNA, roughly 0.5 to 1 ug, was put through reverse transcription using random hexamers. TCRdb re-analysed the immunoSEQ multiplex PCR reads in MiXCR, keeping a single row per CDR3 protein. The sample has roughly 130,000 distinct CDR3 sequences; under 96% are singletons. The sequence came from a human donor with Susac syndrome. This chain joins TRBV12-3 or TRBV12-4 and TRBJ2-3; weak D call: TRBD2 (7 bases). Sequenced sample: CD4+ T cells from PBMCs. The CDR3 reads CASRIGRDIGDTQYF. DNA for the CDR3: TGTGCCAGCAGGATTGGGAGGGACATCGGAGATACGCAGTATTTT.